This is a list of T cell receptor beta chains from one sample in a study of T cell responses to AZD1222 COVID-19 vaccine. TCRdb keeps only in-frame clones here, not all; method: immunoSEQ multiplex PCR. This sample yields some 140,000 clones, of which roughly nine tenths are seen a single time; just over 3% belongs to the top ten. Sequencing used peripheral blood, obtained on day 0 of AZD1222 vaccination. The receptors here all came from an adult in good health. Each CDR3 is given with its conserved first and last residue. A D gene is named only where the DNA matches it firmly. Some rows mark clone size as missing; the rest say once, few, many or name a class of expanded clone.

j_gene	d_gene	v_gene	abundance	CDR3nt	CDR3aa
TRBJ1-2	TRBD1	TRBV29-1	NA	TGCAGCGTTCCTCTGGACAGGGGGCTTAACTATGGCTACACCTTC	CSVPLDRGLNYGYTF
TRBJ1-5	NA	TRBV9	once	TGTGCCAGCAGCGCGAGCATGGGCAATCAGCCCCAGCATTTT	CASSASMGNQPQHF
TRBJ1-3	NA	TRBV5-1	NA	TGCGCCAGCCGGGACACGATCTCTGGAAACACCATATATTTT	CASRDTISGNTIYF
TRBJ2-1	NA	TRBV27	NA	TGTGCCAGCAGTACCCACCGGAGATGGGGGCAGTTCTTC	CASSTHRRWGQFF
TRBJ2-7	NA	TRBV30	NA	TGTGCCTGGAGGGAGGGCGAGCAGTACTTC	CAWREGEQYF
TRBJ2-1	TRBD2	TRBV7-8	NA	TGTGCCAGCAGCTTAGGATTAGCGGGAGGGCCACCAACCTACAATGAGCAGTTCTTC	CASSLGLAGGPPTYNEQFF
TRBJ1-6	NA	TRBV12-3/TRBV12-4	NA	TGTGCCAGCAGTTTAGAGGGAGGTTCACCCCTCCACTTT	CASSLEGGSPLHF
TRBJ1-1	TRBD1	TRBV11-3	NA	TGTGCCAGCAGCTCTGGCGGGACAGCCAACACTGAAGCTTTCTTT	CASSSGGTANTEAFF
TRBJ1-5	TRBD1	TRBV15	NA	TGTGCCACCAGCGGGGACAGGGGGGGAAGTAATCAGCCCCAGCATTTT	CATSGDRGGSNQPQHF
TRBJ2-3	TRBD2	TRBV7-3	NA	TGTGCCAGCAGCCCTCTGGCTAGCGGGGGAACAGATACGCAGTATTTT	CASSPLASGGTDTQYF
TRBJ2-3	NA	TRBV5-1	NA	TGCGCCAGCAGCTTGGGGGTGGAAGATACGCAGTATTTT	CASSLGVEDTQYF
TRBJ2-3	NA	TRBV9	NA	TGTGCCAGCAGCGCCTCTGGCGTAGCAGATACGCAGTATTTT	CASSASGVADTQYF
TRBJ1-3	TRBD1	TRBV11-2	NA	TGTGCCAGCAGCTTAGCGGGACAGCTTTTCTCTGGAAACACCATATATTTT	CASSLAGQLFSGNTIYF
TRBJ2-3	NA	TRBV3-1/TRBV3-2	NA	TGTGCCAGCAGCCAAACACCCAGTGGCACAGATACGCAGTATTTT	CASSQTPSGTDTQYF
TRBJ2-7	TRBD2	TRBV5-1	NA	TGCGCCAGCAGCTTGGGGGGACGAGGGGAGGGTGAGGAGCAGTACTTC	CASSLGGRGEGEEQYF
TRBJ2-2	NA	TRBV10-3	NA	TGTGCCACCGAGCCGGGGCCCGCGAACACCGGGGAGCTGTTTTTT	CATEPGPANTGELFF
TRBJ2-1	TRBD2	TRBV23-1	NA	TGCGCCAGCAGTCAGCGAACTAGCGGGAGGGCCCTAACGAATGAGCAGTTCTTC	CASSQRTSGRALTNEQFF
TRBJ2-3	NA	TRBV4-1	NA	TGCGCCAGCAGCCCCGAACCGGGGGACGTTGGCACAGATACGCAGTATTTT	CASSPEPGDVGTDTQYF
TRBJ2-7	NA	TRBV3-1/TRBV3-2	NA	TGTGCCAGCAGCCAAGGTGTTGCGGTGCCTTCCTACGAGCAGTACTTC	CASSQGVAVPSYEQYF
TRBJ2-1	TRBD1	TRBV14	NA	TGTGCCAGCAGCCAAAGCCGGGACAGGGGTTTAAGGAATGAGCAGTTCTTC	CASSQSRDRGLRNEQFF
TRBJ1-1	TRBD1	TRBV29-1	few	TGCAGCGTTGCCCAGGGGGCCTCGAACACTGAAGCTTTCTTT	CSVAQGASNTEAFF
TRBJ2-1	TRBD2	TRBV19	few	TGTGCCAGTAGTATGGGGGGGAGTGAGCAGTTCTTC	CASSMGGSEQFF
TRBJ2-3	TRBD1	TRBV7-7	NA	TGTGCCAGCAGCTCCTCGGGACAGAGCACAGATACGCAGTATTTT	CASSSSGQSTDTQYF
TRBJ2-7	TRBD1	TRBV5-1	NA	TGCGCCAGCAGCTTACAGACAGGGGGTTACGAGCAGTACTTC	CASSLQTGGYEQYF
TRBJ1-5	TRBD1	TRBV6-2/TRBV6-3	once	TGTGCCAGCAGTTACCCGGGACAGGGAATTAGAAGCAATCAGCCCCAGCATTTT	CASSYPGQGIRSNQPQHF
TRBJ1-2	NA	TRBV6-1	NA	TGTGCCAGCAGTGAATCGGGCAAGGGTGGCTACACCTTC	CASSESGKGGYTF
TRBJ1-2	TRBD1	TRBV6-5	NA	TGTGCCAGCAGCGGTACTACAGGGGGCGCAGGTGGCTACACCTTC	CASSGTTGGAGGYTF
TRBJ2-3	NA	TRBV11-3	NA	TGTGCCAGCAGCTTTGGGCGGGGTTCAGATACGCAGTATTTT	CASSFGRGSDTQYF
TRBJ2-5	TRBD2	TRBV7-3	once	TGTGCCAGCAGTCAAACTAGCGGGAGCCCGGAGACCCAGTACTTC	CASSQTSGSPETQYF
TRBJ2-2	NA	TRBV5-1	NA	TGCGCCAGCAGCTTGGCCCTCACCGGGGAGCTGTTTTTT	CASSLALTGELFF
TRBJ2-7	TRBD1	TRBV29-1	NA	TGCAGCGTTGTAGGTGGGACAGGCGGACGTCCCTACGAGCAGTACTTC	CSVVGGTGGRPYEQYF
TRBJ2-7	NA	TRBV11-2	NA	TGTGCCAGCAGCTTAGTGGTGGACTACGAGCAGTACTTC	CASSLVVDYEQYF
TRBJ2-1	TRBD1	TRBV12-3/TRBV12-4	NA	TGTGCCAGCTTTGACAGGGTTAATGAGCAGTTCTTC	CASFDRVNEQFF
TRBJ1-2	NA	TRBV2	NA	TGTGCCAGCGGACGGTTTGTTAGCTACACCTTC	CASGRFVSYTF
TRBJ1-1	NA	TRBV4-2	NA	TGTGCCAGCAGCCCAACGCCGTGGTTCACTGAAGCTTTCTTT	CASSPTPWFTEAFF
TRBJ1-6	NA	TRBV3-1/TRBV3-2	NA	TGTGCCAGCAGCCAAGATCTGAGCTACCCCTATAATTCACCCCTCCACTTT	CASSQDLSYPYNSPLHF
TRBJ2-2	TRBD2	TRBV2	NA	TGTGCCAGCAGGAAGTATTCGGGACTAGCGGCCGGGGAGCTGTTTTTT	CASRKYSGLAAGELFF
TRBJ2-3	NA	TRBV7-2	NA	TGTGCCAGCAGCTTGTGGAGACGGGGACGAGATACGCAGTATTTT	CASSLWRRGRDTQYF
TRBJ1-2	NA	TRBV4-1	NA	TGCGCCAGCAGCCTCCCGGAGTGGGGGCGGAGGGATGGCTACACCTTC	CASSLPEWGRRDGYTF
TRBJ2-7	TRBD1	TRBV7-7	NA	TGTGCCAGCAGCATCGGGACAGGGGGTTTCAACGAGCAGTACTTC	CASSIGTGGFNEQYF
TRBJ2-3	TRBD2	TRBV18	NA	TGTGCCAGCTCACCACCGAGCGGGGGGAAAGATACGCAGTATTTT	CASSPPSGGKDTQYF
TRBJ1-6	NA	TRBV5-6	NA	TGTGCCAGCAGCCCAGAGAGCCGCTCCTATAATTCACCCCTCCACTTT	CASSPESRSYNSPLHF
TRBJ2-1	TRBD2	TRBV7-3	NA	TGTGCCAGCAGCTCCCTCCCTAGCGGGCTTTACAATGAGCAGTTCTTC	CASSSLPSGLYNEQFF
TRBJ1-5	NA	TRBV28	NA	TGTGCCAGCAGTTTTTCGGGGGATCAGCCCCAGCATTTT	CASSFSGDQPQHF
TRBJ1-1	TRBD1	TRBV6-5	NA	TGTGCCAGCAGACTGGGACAGGGGACTGAAGCTTTCTTT	CASRLGQGTEAFF
TRBJ2-7	NA	TRBV28	NA	TGTGCCAGCAGGACCCCCACCTACGAGCAGTACTTC	CASRTPTYEQYF
TRBJ2-5	NA	TRBV2	NA	TGTGCCAGCGTTGGATCGGGACTTTTAAAAGAGACCCAGTACTTC	CASVGSGLLKETQYF
TRBJ2-5	NA	TRBV18	NA	TGTGCCAGCTCACCACCGGGGGTGTTCCCCAAAGAGACCCAGTACTTC	CASSPPGVFPKETQYF
TRBJ2-2	TRBD1	TRBV7-6	NA	TGTGCCAGCAGCTTCTACGGACAGGGGGTAGCCGGGGAGCTGTTTTTT	CASSFYGQGVAGELFF
TRBJ1-6	NA	TRBV3-1/TRBV3-2	NA	TGTGCCAGCAGCCACCGGGGGGCGCGAAATTCACCCCTCCACTTT	CASSHRGARNSPLHF
TRBJ1-2	NA	TRBV6-6	NA	TGTGCCAGCAGTTCCGGGGGTAACTATGGCTACACCTTC	CASSSGGNYGYTF
TRBJ2-7	TRBD1	TRBV27	NA	TGTGCCAGCAGTTTGACAGGGGGCTCCTACGAGCAGTACTTC	CASSLTGGSYEQYF
TRBJ2-6	TRBD1	TRBV4-3	many	TGCGCCAGCAGCCAAGGGGACAGTGCCTCTGGGGCCAACGTCCTGACTTTC	CASSQGDSASGANVLTF